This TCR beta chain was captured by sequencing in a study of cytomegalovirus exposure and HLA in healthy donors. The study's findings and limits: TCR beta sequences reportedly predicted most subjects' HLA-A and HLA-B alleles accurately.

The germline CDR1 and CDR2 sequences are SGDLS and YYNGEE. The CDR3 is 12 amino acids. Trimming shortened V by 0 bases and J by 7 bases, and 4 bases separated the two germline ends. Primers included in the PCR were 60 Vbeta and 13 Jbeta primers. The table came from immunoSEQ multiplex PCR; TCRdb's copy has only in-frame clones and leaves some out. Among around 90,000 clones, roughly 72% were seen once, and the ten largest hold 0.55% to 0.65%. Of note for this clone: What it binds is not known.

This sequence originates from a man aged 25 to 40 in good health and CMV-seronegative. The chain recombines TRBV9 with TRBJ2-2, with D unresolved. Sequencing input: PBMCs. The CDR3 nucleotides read TGTGCCAGCAGCGTAGATAGCGGGGAGCTGTTTTTT. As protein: CASSVDSGELFF.